Below are 26 T cell receptor beta chains sequenced from a single sample in a study of cytomegalovirus exposure and HLA in healthy donors. Repertoires were generated with immunoSEQ multiplex PCR, while TCRdb's copy carries only in-frame clones and drops some. This sample yields just under 65,000 clones, of which 95% are seen a single time; 7% belongs to the top ten. The source material was PBMCs. These receptors were collected from a woman in her late teens or twenties in good health and CMV-seropositive.

Remarks on this clone: The junction differs from germline at one of its ends, possibly a read error. The chain couples TRBV7-2 to TRBJ1-2; 9 bases match TRBD1. The CDR3 loop spans 17 amino acids. Germline V gives CDR1 SGHTA, CDR2 FQGNSA. CDR3 sequence reads: CASSFPGFGDRDYGYTF. The CDR3, as DNA: TGTGCCAGCAGCTTCCCGGGTTTCGGGGACAGGGACTACGGCTACACCTTC.

This chain connects TRBV6-1 to TRBJ1-2; a possible D gene is TRBD1 (5 bases). Trimming took 5 bases from V and 2 from J, leaving 12 bases between them. Germline CDR1 reads MNHNS; CDR2 reads SASEGT. The CDR3 has 14 residues. CDR3 DNA sequence: TGTGCCAGCAGTCCCCGGACAAAGAACTATGGCTACACCTTC. Protein product: CASSPRTKNYGYTF.

The V gene is TRBV28, the J gene TRBJ2-3; TRBD2 matches 11 bases. Germline assignment: CDR1 MDHEN and CDR2 SYDVKM. The CDR3 sequence is 18 residues long. Trimming at V came to 5 bases and at J to 0 bases, leaving 10 bases not matched to a gene. This CDR3 is CASSPSGLAGSSTDTQYF. The CDR3 coding sequence is TGTGCCAGCAGTCCTTCCGGACTAGCGGGTTCTAGCACAGATACGCAGTATTTT.

The chain carries TRBV13 and TRBJ1-2; 9 bases agree with TRBD1. The germline CDR1 and CDR2 sequences are PRHDT and FYEKMQ (reference sequence). Trimming removed 2 bases from V and 0 bases from J; junction bases left unmatched: 1. CDR3 length: 15 amino acids. The CDR3 DNA follows: TGTGCCAGCAGCTTAAGGACAGGGGCTAACTATGGCTACACCTTC. This sequence encodes CASSLRTGANYGYTF.

V gene TRBV5-4 combines with J gene TRBJ2-3; the match to TRBD2 covers 9 bases. J gave up 3 bases and V 3 bases, and 8 bases lay outside the gene matches. Germline V gives CDR1 SGHNT, CDR2 YYREEE (reference sequence). The CDR3 sequence is 16 residues long. The CDR3 nucleotides are TGTGCCAGCAGCTGGGGGGGACTAGCAGGAACAGATACGCAGTATTTT. This codes for CASSWGGLAGTDTQYF.

The V and J genes are TRBV5-6 and TRBJ1-5; 8 nucleotides align to TRBD1. The trim removed 4 bases at V and 0 bases at J, leaving 6 bases unmatched. Germline CDR1 reads SGHDT; CDR2 reads YYEEEE. The CDR3 has 16 residues. For the CDR3, the DNA is TGTGCCAGCAGCGTCAGGGGGCCTTATAGCAATCAGCCCCAGCATTTT. Amino acid sequence: CASSVRGPYSNQPQHF.

The chain carries TRBV5-6 and TRBJ2-7, with a possible D match to TRBD2 (6 bases). The CDR3 extends over 14 amino acids. The germline V gene has CDR1 SGHDT and CDR2 YYEEEE. Trimming removed 4 bases from V and 6 bases from J, with 17 bases in between. CDR3 nucleotide sequence: TGTGCCAGCAGCCTGGCGGGGATAAAGGGCGAGCAGTACTTC. As protein: CASSLAGIKGEQYF.

The chain joins TRBV21-1 to TRBJ1-2; the table names TRBD1, a call not compared with the DNA. TRBV21-1 is classified as a pseudogene. This CDR3 spans 14 amino acids. The CDR3 nucleotides are TGTGCCAGCAGCAAAGTAACAGGTTCCCATGGCTACACCTTC. Its translation: CASSKVTGSHGYTF.

This chain uses TRBV6-5 with TRBJ2-1; 7 positions agree with TRBD2. The CDR3 consists of 14 residues. Germline V gene lookup returns CDR1 MNHEY and CDR2 SVGAGI. V shed 5 bases and J 6 bases; nucleotides not matched to a gene: 7. The CDR3 reads CASSESSGVNEQFF. The CDR3 nucleotides are TGTGCCAGCAGTGAATCGAGCGGGGTCAATGAGCAGTTCTTC.

V gene TRBV28 combines with J gene TRBJ1-2, with D perhaps TRBD1 (6 bases). The ends were cut back, 3 bases at V and 6 bases at J, with 11 bases in the middle. CDR1 is MDHEN and CDR2 is SYDVKM in the germline V gene. The CDR3 runs to 13 residues. CDR3 loop: CASSLGGLNGYTF. CDR3 DNA sequence: TGTGCCAGCAGTTTGGGGGGGCTCAATGGCTACACCTTC.

The chain links TRBV2 to TRBJ2-7; D might be TRBD1 (6 bases). The CDR3 spans 12 residues. CDR1 SNHLY and CDR2 FYNNEI come from the germline V gene. Between the trimmed V and J ends, which lost 6 bases and 4 bases, there was a span of 10 bases. The CDR3 region is CASRDSHYEQYF. CDR3 coding DNA: TGTGCCAGCAGGGACAGTCATTACGAGCAGTACTTC.

The chain is built from TRBV14 and TRBJ2-3; tentative D call: TRBD2 (5 bases). Trimming shortened V by 1 base and J by 4 bases, and 9 bases separated the two germline ends. CDR1 is SGHDN, CDR2 FVKESK, per germline. This CDR3 comprises 14 residues. The CDR3 region is CASSQAGVSDTQYF. The CDR3 DNA follows: TGTGCCAGCAGCCAAGCCGGGGTGTCAGATACGCAGTATTTT.

V is TRBV19 and J is TRBJ2-3, with 8 bases aligning to TRBD2. Looked up from germline, CDR1 is LNHDA and CDR2 is SQIVND (reference sequence). The V and J ends lost 8 bases and 2 bases, in that order; junction bases with no gene match: 12. CDR3 size: 16 residues. CDR3 protein: CASRTRAGAHTDTQYF. The CDR3 region has the DNA TGTGCCAGTCGTACTAGAGCGGGGGCTCACACAGATACGCAGTATTTT.

The genes are TRBV6-5 and TRBJ1-2; D gene unclear. The CDR3 runs to 16 residues. Trimming removed 0 bases from V and 4 bases from J, with 15 bases in between. Per the germline V gene, CDR1 is MNHEY and CDR2 is SVGAGI. CDR3 DNA sequence: TGTGCCAGCAGTTACTCCTCTTTTTCTCCCTCCTATGGCTACACCTTC. This translates into CASSYSSFSPSYGYTF.

The chain joins TRBV2 to TRBJ1-2, with D perhaps matching TRBD1 (5 bases). Trimming shortened V by 3 bases and J by 8 bases, and 13 bases separated the two germline ends. This CDR3 region has 13 residues. The germline V gene has CDR1 SNHLY and CDR2 FYNNEI. CDR3 DNA: TGTGCCAGCAGTGACAGGGAATCGTCGGGCTACACCTTC. This gives the protein CASSDRESSGYTF.

This clone appeared a single time. The rearrangement uses TRBV5-1 and TRBJ2-3, with TRBD2 matching over 8 bases. Unmatched junction bases numbered 7, after V lost 5 bases and J lost 2 bases. CDR1 and CDR2 from the germline V gene are SGHRS and YFSETQ. The CDR3 is 15 residues long. CDR3 DNA: TGCGCCAGCAGTTTAGCGGGGCTTTACACAGATACGCAGTATTTT. It codes for CASSLAGLYTDTQYF.

The chain joins TRBV29-1 to TRBJ1-1; D perhaps matches TRBD1 (6 bases). The CDR3 spans 14 residues. Trimming stripped 4 bases from V and 4 bases from J, with 16 bases between. CDR1 is SQVTM and CDR2 is ANQGSEA in the germline V gene. CDR3 coding DNA: TGCAGCGTTGGACAGGTAGGATTCGTCACTGAAGCTTTCTTT. Its translation: CSVGQVGFVTEAFF.

The chain is built from TRBV5-6 and TRBJ1-2; no clear D gene. Germline V gene sequence: CDR1 SGHDT, CDR2 YYEEEE. This CDR3 is 18 amino acids long. V was cut by 3 bases and J by 7 bases, with 28 bases left in between. CDR3 loop: CASSWKILGGSREGGYTF. The CDR3 bases are TGTGCCAGCAGCTGGAAGATCCTTGGAGGGAGCCGAGAGGGTGGCTACACCTTC.

This clone has a single count. The CDR3 spells CASSYSKTGVRGYTF. DNA for the CDR3: TGTGCCAGCAGTTACTCGAAGACAGGGGTGCGTGGCTACACCTTC. The chain links TRBV6-6 to TRBJ1-2; 8 nucleotides match TRBD1. This CDR3 region has 15 residues. Germline V CDR1 and CDR2: MNHNY, SVGAGI (reference sequence). After removal of 0 bases from V and 7 bases from J, the junction contained 7 bases not matched to a gene.

V is TRBV4-2 and J is TRBJ2-3; D unresolved. Trimming stripped 0 bases from V and 5 bases from J, with 9 bases between. Germline CDR1 reads LGHNA; CDR2 reads YNFKEQ. CDR3 length: 14 amino acids. Here the CDR3 DNA reads TGTGCCAGCAGCCAAGAATTCGAGAGAGATACGCAGTATTTT. This sequence encodes CASSQEFERDTQYF.

V and J are TRBV7-9 and TRBJ2-1, with D unclear. Trimming took 5 bases from V and 10 from J, leaving 9 bases between them. The length of the CDR3 is 11 residues. Germline assignment: CDR1 SEHNR and CDR2 FQNEAQ (reference sequence). The CDR3 bases are TGTGCCAGCAGCCCTACTATCGAGCAGTTCTTC. Translated, it gives CASSPTIEQFF.

The chain is built from TRBV10-3 and TRBJ1-2; D may be TRBD1 (5 bases). This CDR3 has 14 amino acids. V was pared by 3 bases and J by 6 bases, with 14 bases between. Germline CDR1 is ENHRY and CDR2 is SYGVKD. The CDR3 nucleotides are TGTGCCATCAGTGAAGGAGAGCTCAGGGATGGCTACACCTTC. Translated, it gives CAISEGELRDGYTF.

This sequence joins TRBV5-6 and TRBJ2-1; 8 bases map to TRBD2. The trim removed 0 bases at V and 4 bases at J, leaving 9 bases unmatched. The CDR3 consists of 17 residues. Germline V lookup: CDR1 SGHDT, CDR2 YYEEEE. In DNA, the CDR3 is TGTGCCAGCAGCTTGGATCGAGCGGGAGTGCAATACAATGAGCAGTTCTTC. It encodes CASSLDRAGVQYNEQFF. The whole variable domain, remainder taken from reference TRBV5-6 and TRBJ2-1, is DAGVTQSPTHLIKTRGQQVTLRCSPKSGHDTVSWYQQALGQGPQFIFQYYEEEERQRGNFPDRFSGHQFPNYSSELNVNALLLGDSALYLCASSLDRAGVQYNEQFFGPGTRLTVL.

The chain uses TRBV15 and TRBJ1-4, with D hard to call. This CDR3 comprises 14 residues. The germline CDR1 and CDR2 sequences are LNHNV and YYDKDF (reference sequence). Deletions cut 5 bases from V and 3 bases from J, with 10 bases between. CDR3: CATSPLLPNEKLFF. CDR3 DNA sequence: TGTGCCACCAGCCCTTTACTGCCTAATGAAAAACTGTTTTTT.

J is TRBJ2-3 and V is TRBV5-1, with 10 nucleotides matching TRBD2. The trim removed 4 bases at V and 5 bases at J, leaving 13 bases unmatched. This CDR3 has 17 residues. Germline V gives CDR1 SGHRS, CDR2 YFSETQ. CDR3 in amino acids: CASSPQASGRARDTQYF. The CDR3 DNA is TGCGCCAGCAGCCCCCAGGCGAGCGGGAGGGCCCGAGATACGCAGTATTTT. Complete variable domain (other parts from reference TRBV5-1 and TRBJ2-3): KAGVTQTPRYLIKTRGQQVTLSCSPISGHRSVSWYQQTPGQGLQFLFEYFSETQRNKGNFPGRFSGRQFSNSRSEMNVSTLELGDSALYLCASSPQASGRARDTQYFGPGTRLTVL.

J is TRBJ1-1 and V is TRBV18, with D possibly TRBD1 on 6 matching bases. V lost 1 base to trimming and J lost 3 bases, with 9 bases between them. The CDR3 runs 14 residues. Looked up from germline, CDR1 is KGHSH and CDR2 is LQKENI. CDR3 sequence reads: CASSPLAGDTEAFF. For the CDR3, the DNA is TGTGCCAGCTCACCACTCGCAGGGGACACTGAAGCTTTCTTT. The full variable domain, completed using reference TRBV18 and TRBJ1-1, is NAGVMQNPRHLVRRRGQEARLRCSPMKGHSHVYWYRQLPEEGLKFMVYLQKENIIDESGMPKERFSAEFPKEGPSILRIQQVVRGDSAAYFCASSPLAGDTEAFFGQGTRLTVV.